This entry concerns a single T cell receptor beta chain. This record belongs to a study of blood T cell repertoires in COVID-19. Study information: T cells, B-cell-depleted T cells, or PBMCs supplied cDNA or gDNA.

Germline V lookup: CDR1 LNHDA, CDR2 SQIVND (reference sequence). After removal of 6 bases from V and 7 bases from J, the junction contained 12 bases not matched to a gene. This CDR3 has 14 amino acids. Only in-frame clones appear in the TCRdb table, and some are missing; sequencing was by immunoSEQ multiplex PCR. This table has 40,000 to 50,000 clones, around 87% appearing once. Material for sequencing was peripheral blood. The rearrangement uses TRBV19 and TRBJ2-7; TRBD1 agrees at 7 bases. The receptor's source is a human donor in a cohort sampled during active COVID-19. CDR3 nucleotide sequence: TGTGCCAGTAGCCGGGACAGCTTGGAAGAAGAGCAGTACTTC. Encoded protein: CASSRDSLEEEQYF.